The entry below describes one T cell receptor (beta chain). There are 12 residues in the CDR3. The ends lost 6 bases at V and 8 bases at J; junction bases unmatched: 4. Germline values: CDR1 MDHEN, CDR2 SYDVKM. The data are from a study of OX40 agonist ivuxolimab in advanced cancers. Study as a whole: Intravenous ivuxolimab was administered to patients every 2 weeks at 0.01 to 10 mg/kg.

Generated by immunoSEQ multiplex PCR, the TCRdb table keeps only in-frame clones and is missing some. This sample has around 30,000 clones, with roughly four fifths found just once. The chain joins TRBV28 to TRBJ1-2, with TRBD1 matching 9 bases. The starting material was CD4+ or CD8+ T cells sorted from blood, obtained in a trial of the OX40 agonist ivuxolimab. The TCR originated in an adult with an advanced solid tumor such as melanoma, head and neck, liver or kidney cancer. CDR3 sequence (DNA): TGTGCCAGCAGCCAGACAGGGGGAGGCTACACCTTC. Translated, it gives CASSQTGGGYTF.